The present T cell receptor beta chain was sequenced within a study of blood T cell repertoires in COVID-19. Turning to the study itself: COVID-19 samples, acute and convalescent, were from the United States, Italy and Spain. T cells, B-cell-depleted T cells, or PBMCs supplied cDNA or gDNA.

Clones were sequenced by immunoSEQ multiplex PCR, and TCRdb holds only the in-frame ones, with some missing. The data show 150,000 or so clones, with 75% to 90% seen just once and 6.5% to 9.5% held by the top ten. While infection was still active, Seattle patients were enrolled and then followed longitudinally. This CDR3 is 14 amino acids long. Germline V gene data show CDR1 as LNHDA and CDR2 as SQIVND (reference sequence). J gave up 1 base and V 7 bases, and 6 bases lay outside the gene matches. The chain joins TRBV19 to TRBJ1-1; 7 bases are a match to TRBD1. Sequences were obtained from peripheral blood. The receptor was derived from a woman in her fifties or sixties with COVID-19, enrolled during active disease. CDR3 sequence: CASNTGAQNTEAFF. The CDR3 DNA follows: TGTGCCAGTAATACAGGGGCTCAGAACACTGAAGCTTTCTTT.